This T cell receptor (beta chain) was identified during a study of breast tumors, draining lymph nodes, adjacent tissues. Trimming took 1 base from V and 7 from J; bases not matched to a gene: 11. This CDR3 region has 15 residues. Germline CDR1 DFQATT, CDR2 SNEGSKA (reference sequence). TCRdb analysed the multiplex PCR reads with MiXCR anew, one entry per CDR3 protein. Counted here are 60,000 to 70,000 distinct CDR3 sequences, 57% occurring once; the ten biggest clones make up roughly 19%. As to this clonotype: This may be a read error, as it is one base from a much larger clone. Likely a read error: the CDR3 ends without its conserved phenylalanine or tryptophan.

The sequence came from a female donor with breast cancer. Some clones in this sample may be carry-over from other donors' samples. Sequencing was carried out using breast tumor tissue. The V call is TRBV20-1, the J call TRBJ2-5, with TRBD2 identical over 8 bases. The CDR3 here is CSARGVAGPPGTQYL. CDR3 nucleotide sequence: TGCAGTGCTAGAGGGGTAGCGGGGCCCCCGGGGACCCAGTACCTC.